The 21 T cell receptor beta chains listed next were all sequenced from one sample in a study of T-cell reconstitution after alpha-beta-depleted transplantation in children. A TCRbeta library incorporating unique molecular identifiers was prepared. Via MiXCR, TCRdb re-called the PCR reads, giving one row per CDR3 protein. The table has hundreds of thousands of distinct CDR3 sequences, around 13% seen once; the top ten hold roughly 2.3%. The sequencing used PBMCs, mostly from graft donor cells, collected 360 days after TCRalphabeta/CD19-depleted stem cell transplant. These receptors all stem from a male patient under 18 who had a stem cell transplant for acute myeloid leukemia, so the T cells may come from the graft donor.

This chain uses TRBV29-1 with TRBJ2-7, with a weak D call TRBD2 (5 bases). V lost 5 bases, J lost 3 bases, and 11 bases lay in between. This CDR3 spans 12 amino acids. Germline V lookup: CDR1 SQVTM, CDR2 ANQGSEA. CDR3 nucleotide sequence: TGCAGCGTTCAAACTAGTCTCTACGAGCAGTACTTC. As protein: CSVQTSLYEQYF.

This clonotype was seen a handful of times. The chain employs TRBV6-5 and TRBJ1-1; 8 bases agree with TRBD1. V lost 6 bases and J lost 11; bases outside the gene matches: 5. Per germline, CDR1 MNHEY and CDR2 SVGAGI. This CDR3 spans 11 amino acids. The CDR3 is CASRSTGAAFF. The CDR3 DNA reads TGTGCCAGCAGATCGACAGGGGCCGCTTTCTTT.

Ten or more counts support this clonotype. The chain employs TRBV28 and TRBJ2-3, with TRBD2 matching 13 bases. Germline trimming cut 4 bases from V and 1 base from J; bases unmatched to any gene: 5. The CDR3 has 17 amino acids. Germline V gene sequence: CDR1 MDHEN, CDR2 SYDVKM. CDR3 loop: CASSSTTSGRGTDTQYF. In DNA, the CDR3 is TGTGCCAGCAGTTCCACCACTAGCGGGAGGGGCACAGATACGCAGTATTTT.

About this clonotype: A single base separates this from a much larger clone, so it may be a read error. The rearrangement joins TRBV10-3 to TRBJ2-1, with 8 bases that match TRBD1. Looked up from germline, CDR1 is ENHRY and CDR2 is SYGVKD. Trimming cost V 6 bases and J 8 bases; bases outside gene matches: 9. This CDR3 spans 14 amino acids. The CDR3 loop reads CAIRPGQDTDEQFF. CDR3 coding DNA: TGTGCCATCAGGCCGGGACAGGATACCGATGAGCAGTTCTTC.

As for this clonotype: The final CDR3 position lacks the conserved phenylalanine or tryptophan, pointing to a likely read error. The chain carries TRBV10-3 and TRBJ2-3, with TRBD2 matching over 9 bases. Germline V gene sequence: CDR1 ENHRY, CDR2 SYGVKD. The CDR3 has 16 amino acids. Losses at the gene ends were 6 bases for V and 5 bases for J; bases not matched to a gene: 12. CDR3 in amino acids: CAISSRSGREEDTQYC. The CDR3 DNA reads TGTGCCATCAGCTCCCGTAGCGGGAGAGAGGAAGATACGCAGTATTGT.

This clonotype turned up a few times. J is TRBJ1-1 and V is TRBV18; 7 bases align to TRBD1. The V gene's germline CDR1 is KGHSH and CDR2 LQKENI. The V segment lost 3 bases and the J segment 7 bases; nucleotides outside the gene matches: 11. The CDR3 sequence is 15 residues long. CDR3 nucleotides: TGTGCCAGCTCACCCTCGCCCTCAGGGGGGCGTGAAGCTTTCTTT. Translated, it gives CASSPSPSGGREAFF.

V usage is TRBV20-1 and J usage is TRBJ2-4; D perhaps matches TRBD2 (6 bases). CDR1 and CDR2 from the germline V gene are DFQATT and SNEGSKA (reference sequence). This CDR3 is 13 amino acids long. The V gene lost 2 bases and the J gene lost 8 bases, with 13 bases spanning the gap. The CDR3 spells CSARSGTDDIQYF. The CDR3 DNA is TGCAGTGCTAGATCCGGGACTGACGACATTCAGTACTTC.

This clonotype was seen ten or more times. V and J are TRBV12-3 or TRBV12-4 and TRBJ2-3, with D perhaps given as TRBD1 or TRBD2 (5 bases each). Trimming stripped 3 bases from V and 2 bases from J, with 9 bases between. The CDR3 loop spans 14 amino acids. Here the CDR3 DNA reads TGTGCCAGCAGTTTCCGGGGCACCACAGATACGCAGTATTTT. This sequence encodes CASSFRGTTDTQYF.

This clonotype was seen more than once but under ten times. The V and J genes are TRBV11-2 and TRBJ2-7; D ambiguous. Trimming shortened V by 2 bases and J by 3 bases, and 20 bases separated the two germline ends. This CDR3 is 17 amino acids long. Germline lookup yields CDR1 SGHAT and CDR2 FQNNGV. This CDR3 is CASSLYVISTSHYEQYF. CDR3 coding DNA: TGTGCCAGCAGCTTATATGTGATCTCGACATCCCACTACGAGCAGTACTTC.

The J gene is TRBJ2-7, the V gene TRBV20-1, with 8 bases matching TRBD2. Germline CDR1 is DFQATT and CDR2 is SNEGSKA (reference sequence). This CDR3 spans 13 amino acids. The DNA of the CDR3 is TGCAGGATAAGCGGGAGCATGGCCTACGAGCAGTACTTC. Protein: CRISGSMAYEQYF.

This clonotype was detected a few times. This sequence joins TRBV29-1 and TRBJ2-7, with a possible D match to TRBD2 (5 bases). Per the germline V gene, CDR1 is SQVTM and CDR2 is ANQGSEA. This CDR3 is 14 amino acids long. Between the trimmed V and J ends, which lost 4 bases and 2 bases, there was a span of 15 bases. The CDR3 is CSVVRAGLPYEQYF. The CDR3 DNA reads TGCAGCGTTGTACGGGCGGGTCTCCCCTACGAGCAGTACTTC.

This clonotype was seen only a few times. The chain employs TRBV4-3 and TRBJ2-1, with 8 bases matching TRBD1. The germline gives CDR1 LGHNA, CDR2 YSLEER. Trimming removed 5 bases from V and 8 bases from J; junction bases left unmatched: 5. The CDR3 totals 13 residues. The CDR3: CASSGQGAYEQFF. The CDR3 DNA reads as TGCGCCAGCAGCGGCCAGGGGGCCTATGAGCAGTTCTTC.

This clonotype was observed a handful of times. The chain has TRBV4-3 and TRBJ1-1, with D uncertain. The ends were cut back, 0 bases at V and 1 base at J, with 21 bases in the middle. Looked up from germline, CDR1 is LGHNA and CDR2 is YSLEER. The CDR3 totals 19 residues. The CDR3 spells CASSQELGNFMGWNTEAFF. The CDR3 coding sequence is TGCGCCAGCAGCCAAGAATTGGGGAACTTTATGGGTTGGAACACTGAAGCTTTCTTT.

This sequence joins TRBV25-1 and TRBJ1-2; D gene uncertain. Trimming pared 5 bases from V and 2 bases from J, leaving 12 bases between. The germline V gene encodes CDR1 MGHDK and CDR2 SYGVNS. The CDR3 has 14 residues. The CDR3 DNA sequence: TGTGCCAGCAGTACCGGGCTCCCGAACTATGGCTACACCTTC. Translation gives CASSTGLPNYGYTF.

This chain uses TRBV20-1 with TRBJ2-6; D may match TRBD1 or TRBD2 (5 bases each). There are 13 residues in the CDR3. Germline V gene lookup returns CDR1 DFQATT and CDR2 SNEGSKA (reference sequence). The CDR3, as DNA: TGCGGAGTGGGGACCTCTGGGGCCAACGTCCTGACTTTC. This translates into CGVGTSGANVLTF.

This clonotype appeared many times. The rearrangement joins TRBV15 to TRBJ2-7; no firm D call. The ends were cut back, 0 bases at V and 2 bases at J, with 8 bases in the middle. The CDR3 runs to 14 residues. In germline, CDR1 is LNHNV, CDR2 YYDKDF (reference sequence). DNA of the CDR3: TGTGCCACCAGCAGAGATCGATCGGCCTACGAGCAGTACTTC. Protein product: CATSRDRSAYEQYF.

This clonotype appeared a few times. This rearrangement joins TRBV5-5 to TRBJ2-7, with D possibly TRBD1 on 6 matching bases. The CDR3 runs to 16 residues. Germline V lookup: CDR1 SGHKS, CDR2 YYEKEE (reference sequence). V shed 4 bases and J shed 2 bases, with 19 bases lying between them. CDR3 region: CASSPWPQGAPYEQYF. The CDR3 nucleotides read TGTGCCAGCAGCCCATGGCCACAGGGCGCGCCCTACGAGCAGTACTTC.

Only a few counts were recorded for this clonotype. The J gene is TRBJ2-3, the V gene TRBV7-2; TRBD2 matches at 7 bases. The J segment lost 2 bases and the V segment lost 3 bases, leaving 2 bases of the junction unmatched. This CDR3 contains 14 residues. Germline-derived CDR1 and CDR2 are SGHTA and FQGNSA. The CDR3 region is CASSFGRATDTQYF. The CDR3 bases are TGTGCCAGCAGCTTTGGGAGGGCCACAGATACGCAGTATTTT. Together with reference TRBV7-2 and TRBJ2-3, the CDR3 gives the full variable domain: GAGVSQSPSNKVTEKGKDVELRCDPISGHTALYWYRQSLGQGLEFLIYFQGNSAPDKSGLPSDRFSAERTGGSVSTLTIQRTQQEDSAVYLCASSFGRATDTQYFGPGTRLTVL.

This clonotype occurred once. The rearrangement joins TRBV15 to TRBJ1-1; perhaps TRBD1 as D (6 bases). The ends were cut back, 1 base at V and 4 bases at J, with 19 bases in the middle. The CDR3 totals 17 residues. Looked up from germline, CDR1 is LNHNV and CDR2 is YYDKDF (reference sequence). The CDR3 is CATSRVRDIKGSTEAFF. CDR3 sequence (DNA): TGTGCCACCAGCAGAGTTAGGGACATCAAGGGGAGCACTGAAGCTTTCTTT.

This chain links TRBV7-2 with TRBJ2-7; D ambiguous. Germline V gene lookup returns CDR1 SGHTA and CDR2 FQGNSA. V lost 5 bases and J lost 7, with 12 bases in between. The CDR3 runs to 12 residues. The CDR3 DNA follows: TGTGCCAGCAGCATATCGGACGTTGAGCAGTACTTC. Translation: CASSISDVEQYF.

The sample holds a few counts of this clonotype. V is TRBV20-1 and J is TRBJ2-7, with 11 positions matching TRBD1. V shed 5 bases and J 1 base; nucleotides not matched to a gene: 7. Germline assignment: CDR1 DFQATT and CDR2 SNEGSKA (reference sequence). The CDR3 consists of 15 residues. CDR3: CSAPRTGGVSYEQYF. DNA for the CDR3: TGCAGTGCTCCCCGGACAGGGGGCGTATCCTACGAGCAGTACTTC.